This TCR beta chain was identified during a study of OX40 agonist ivuxolimab in advanced cancers. Study-wide background: Dose-escalation cases comprised hepatocellular carcinoma, melanoma, renal cell or head and neck cancer. Eligibility admitted prior anti-PD-1, anti-PD-L1 or anti-CTLA-4 therapy; 30% to 40% had some. Three patients had partial responses: one hepatocellular carcinoma, two cutaneous melanoma.

Data came from immunoSEQ multiplex PCR; TCRdb stores just in-frame clones and leaves some out. The repertoire holds 90,000 or so clones, with around 90% as singletons. The V gene lost 1 base and the J gene lost 1 base, with 7 bases spanning the gap. The CDR3 spans 14 residues. In germline, CDR1 is SGHAT, CDR2 FQNNGV. The sequencing here drew on CD4+ or CD8+ T cells sorted from blood, taken in a trial of the OX40 agonist ivuxolimab. The chain employs TRBV11-2 and TRBJ1-2; D remains unclear. This TCR derives from an adult with an advanced solid tumor such as melanoma, head and neck, liver or kidney cancer. DNA of the CDR3: TGTGCCAGCAGCTTAGCGCTGGGTAACTATGGCTACACCTTC. The encoded protein is CASSLALGNYGYTF.